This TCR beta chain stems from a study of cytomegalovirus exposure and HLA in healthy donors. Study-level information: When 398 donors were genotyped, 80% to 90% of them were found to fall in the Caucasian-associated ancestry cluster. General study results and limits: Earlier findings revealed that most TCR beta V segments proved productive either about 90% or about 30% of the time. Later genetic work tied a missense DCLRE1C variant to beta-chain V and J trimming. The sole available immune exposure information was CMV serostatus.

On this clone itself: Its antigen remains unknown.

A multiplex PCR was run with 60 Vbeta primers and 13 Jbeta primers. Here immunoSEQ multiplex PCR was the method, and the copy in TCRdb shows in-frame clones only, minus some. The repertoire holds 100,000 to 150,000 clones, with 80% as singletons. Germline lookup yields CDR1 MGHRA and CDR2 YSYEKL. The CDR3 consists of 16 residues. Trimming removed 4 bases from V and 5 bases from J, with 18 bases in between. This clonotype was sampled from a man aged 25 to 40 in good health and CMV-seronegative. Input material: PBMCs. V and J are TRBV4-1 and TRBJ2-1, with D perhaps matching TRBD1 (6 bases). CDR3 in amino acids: CASSLLGGFTNNEQFF. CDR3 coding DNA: TGCGCCAGCAGCCTCTTAGGGGGTTTCACCAACAATGAGCAGTTCTTC.